These 8 T cell receptor beta chains came from one sample sequenced in a study of blood T cell repertoires in COVID-19. Profiling relied on immunoSEQ multiplex PCR, and the TCRdb table lists in-frame clones only, not all of them. The table records 350,000 or so clones, roughly 90% of them present only once. The sequencing sample was made of peripheral blood. Every receptor here comes from a woman aged 55-70 years with COVID-19, enrolled during active disease.

J is TRBJ2-1 and V is TRBV3-1 (or the pseudogene TRBV3-2); 13 positions match TRBD2. The CDR3 loop spans 19 amino acids. Trimming at V came to 5 bases and at J to 0 bases, leaving 10 bases not matched to a gene. Germline values: CDR1 LGHDT, CDR2 YNNKEL (reference sequence). CDR3 region: CASSYRTSGGPSSYNEQFF. CDR3 nucleotide sequence: TGTGCCAGCAGCTACAGGACTAGCGGGGGCCCCAGCTCCTACAATGAGCAGTTCTTC.

The chain combines TRBV2 with TRBJ1-2, with TRBD1 matching over 8 bases. Germline lookup yields CDR1 SNHLY and CDR2 FYNNEI. Trimming at V came to 7 bases and at J to 4 bases, leaving 8 bases not matched to a gene. The CDR3 contains 14 residues. CDR3 DNA: TGTGCCAGCACTCAGGACAGGGTTGCCTATGGCTACACCTTC. Translation: CASTQDRVAYGYTF.

This clone came up a few times. This chain joins TRBV6-5 and TRBJ1-5, with TRBD1 identical over 9 bases. The V and J ends lost 7 bases and 7 bases, in that order; junction bases with no gene match: 11. Germline V lookup: CDR1 MNHEY, CDR2 SVGAGI. The CDR3 has 15 residues. CDR3 DNA sequence: TGTGCCAGCAAGCCCCAGGGACAGGGTAACCAGCCCCAGCATTTT. Protein sequence: CASKPQGQGNQPQHF.

V usage is TRBV5-1 and J usage is TRBJ1-4; the D gene is possibly TRBD1 (6 bases). With 5 bases removed from V and 6 bases from J, the gap between germline ends came to 11 bases. Germline V CDR1 and CDR2: SGHRS, YFSETQ. The CDR3 spans 13 residues. CDR3 loop: CASRLQGYEKLFF. The CDR3 nucleotides are TGCGCCAGCAGGCTACAGGGTTATGAAAAACTGTTTTTT.

The CDR3 reads CASSEVVGRGQGEKLFF. In DNA form, the CDR3 reads TGTGCCAGCAGTGAAGTAGTAGGGCGGGGGCAAGGGGAAAAACTGTTTTTT. The chain joins TRBV2 to TRBJ1-4, with D maybe TRBD1 (6 bases). The V gene's germline CDR1 is SNHLY and CDR2 FYNNEI. Between the trimmed V and J ends, which lost 1 base and 8 bases, there was a span of 20 bases. This CDR3 has 17 residues.

The rearrangement joins TRBV3-1 (or the pseudogene TRBV3-2) to TRBJ2-7; 8 bases agree with TRBD1. The V and J ends lost 3 bases and 0 bases, in that order; junction bases with no gene match: 7. Per the germline V gene, CDR1 is LGHDT and CDR2 is YNNKEL (reference sequence). The CDR3 spans 16 residues. As DNA, the CDR3 is TGTGCCAGCAGCCATGCCGGGACAGGATACTCCTACGAGCAGTACTTC. This translates into CASSHAGTGYSYEQYF.

The chain employs TRBV18 and TRBJ1-2; D is perhaps TRBD1 (5 bases). Per germline, CDR1 KGHSH and CDR2 LQKENI. Deletions cut 0 bases from V and 8 bases from J, with 13 bases between. There are 14 residues in the CDR3. Here the CDR3 reads CASSPPGRVGGYTF. In DNA form, the CDR3 reads TGTGCCAGCTCACCACCCGGCAGGGTTGGCGGCTACACCTTC.

CDR3 amino acids: CASSLGEAGTGYNSPLHF. CDR3 nucleotide sequence: TGCGCCAGCAGCTTGGGAGAGGCCGGGACAGGTTATAATTCACCCCTCCACTTT. The chain recombines TRBV5-1 with TRBJ1-6, with 8 bases matching TRBD1. The germline gives CDR1 SGHRS, CDR2 YFSETQ. V gave up 0 bases and J gave up 4 bases; unmatched junction bases: 9. The CDR3 extends over 18 amino acids.